What follows are 23 T cell receptor beta chains derived from one specimen sequenced in a study of metastatic and nonmetastatic thyroid tumors. Every patient was untreated before thyroid surgery. TCRdb reprocessed the PCR reads via MiXCR. The table records 10,000 to 15,000 clones, approximately 27% of them present only once. Material: tumor tissue. The receptor set was obtained from a female donor with papillary thyroid cancer or a benign thyroid nodule (not recorded which). Some clones in this sample may be carry-over from other donors' samples.

By its share, this clone is medium-sized. CDR3 in amino acids: CASSTLGFLNTEAFF. Here the CDR3 DNA reads TGTGCCAGCAGTACGCTGGGGTTCTTGAACACTGAAGCTTTCTTT. This chain joins TRBV6-1 and TRBJ1-1; D unresolved. Deletions cut 5 bases from V and 0 bases from J, with 13 bases between. Germline values: CDR1 MNHNS, CDR2 SASEGT. This CDR3 region has 15 residues.

This clone was seen many times. The J gene is TRBJ1-2, the V gene TRBV10-2; tentatively, D is TRBD1 (5 bases). Trimming removed 0 bases from V and 7 bases from J, with 6 bases in between. Germline V gene lookup returns CDR1 WSHSY and CDR2 SAAADI. There are 12 residues in the CDR3. CDR3 amino acids: CASSESRGGYTF. CDR3 DNA: TGCGCCAGCAGTGAGTCAAGGGGTGGCTACACCTTC.

This clone was observed a few times. The chain links TRBV12-3 or TRBV12-4 to TRBJ1-1, with 7 bases identical to TRBD1. V trimming: 4 bases; J trimming: 3 bases; junction bases outside the gene matches: 8. This CDR3 comprises 15 residues. The CDR3: CASSWRQGRYTEAFF. DNA for the CDR3: TGTGCCAGCAGTTGGAGACAGGGCAGATACACTGAAGCTTTCTTT.

This clone was detected many times. The identical CDR3 is also encoded by other nucleotide sequences in the sample. CDR3 DNA sequence: TGCAGTGCTAGAGATCTGGGTGAGCAGTTCTTC. Translating gives CSARDLGEQFF. The chain carries TRBV20-1 and TRBJ2-1; D remains ambiguous. Deletions cut 0 bases from V and 9 bases from J, with 6 bases between. The CDR3 extends over 11 amino acids. In germline, CDR1 is DFQATT, CDR2 SNEGSKA (reference sequence).

The sample holds many counts of this clone. This chain links TRBV2 with TRBJ1-1; tentative D call: TRBD1 (5 bases). V shed 5 bases and J shed 0 bases, with 7 bases lying between them. Germline CDR1 reads SNHLY; CDR2 reads FYNNEI. The CDR3 is 13 amino acids. The CDR3 is CASSRDLNTEAFF. The CDR3, as DNA: TGTGCCAGCAGTCGGGACCTGAACACTGAAGCTTTCTTT. The full variable domain, in which reference TRBV2 and TRBJ1-1 provide the parts outside the CDR3, is EPEVTQTPSHQVTQMGQEVILRCVPISNHLYFYWYRQILGQKVEFLVSFYNNEISEKSEIFDDQFSVERPDGSNFTLKIRSTKLEDSAMYFCASSRDLNTEAFFGQGTRLTVV.

This clone was seen more than once but under ten times. The chain links TRBV19 to TRBJ1-1; the match to TRBD1 covers 7 bases. CDR3 length: 15 residues. V trimming: 0 bases; J trimming: 5 bases; junction bases outside the gene matches: 6. In germline, CDR1 is LNHDA, CDR2 SQIVND (reference sequence). In DNA form, the CDR3 reads TGTGCCAGTAGTATAGACTCGACAGGGTTGACTGAAGCTTTCTTT. It translates to CASSIDSTGLTEAFF.

This clone was recorded at least ten times. The V call is TRBV6-1, the J call TRBJ2-4; 8 nucleotides agree with TRBD1. The germline CDR1 and CDR2 sequences are MNHNS and SASEGT. The V gene end was trimmed by 6 bases and the J gene end by 7 bases; junction bases not matched to a gene: 14. This CDR3 contains 16 residues. In DNA form, the CDR3 reads TGTGCCAGCAGCCGATCCCCAGGGGGCGCAGGGAACATTCAGTACTTC. Translated, it gives CASSRSPGGAGNIQYF.

The rearrangement links TRBV11-3 to TRBJ2-6; no definite D call. CDR3 length: 8 residues. Per the germline V gene, CDR1 is SGHNT and CDR2 is YENEEA. Trimming stripped 5 bases from V and 17 bases from J, with 4 bases between. Here the CDR3 reads CASSPMTF. Written as DNA, the CDR3 is TGTGCCAGCAGCCCCATGACTTTC.

In its sample, this clone is medium-sized (0.01 to 0.1%). The chain combines TRBV19 with TRBJ1-6; D gene uncertain. The V end lost 6 bases, the J end lost 6 bases, and 12 bases lay between the germline ends. This CDR3 contains 14 residues. Germline loops: CDR1 LNHDA, CDR2 SQIVND (reference sequence). For the CDR3, the DNA is TGTGCCAGTAGGAGCCGGGAACCTAATTCACCCCTCCACTTT. Its translation: CASRSREPNSPLHF.

This clone appeared many times. The chain joins TRBV10-3 to TRBJ2-5, with 7 bases aligning to TRBD2. This CDR3 has 13 residues. V lost 6 bases and J lost 2; bases outside the gene matches: 3. Germline V lookup: CDR1 ENHRY, CDR2 SYGVKD. The CDR3 bases are TGTGCCATCAGACTAGCGCCACAAGAGACCCAGTACTTC. Residues: CAIRLAPQETQYF.

This clone rates as medium-sized. The gene calls are TRBV2 and TRBJ2-7, with a possible D match to TRBD2 (6 bases). Germline V gene lookup returns CDR1 SNHLY and CDR2 FYNNEI. CDR3 length: 15 residues. Trimming left V 4 bases short and J 6 bases short, with 19 bases between. In nucleotides, the CDR3 is TGTGCCAGCAGTGTGAGAAGTGCGGGAATGGGCGAGCAGTACTTC. It yields the protein CASSVRSAGMGEQYF.

This clone is deemed medium-sized. This rearrangement joins TRBV29-1 to TRBJ1-1; D not certain. CDR3 length: 11 amino acids. CDR1 is SQVTM and CDR2 is ANQGSEA in the germline V gene. Trimming removed 7 bases at V and 3 bases at J, with 9 bases between. The CDR3 DNA reads TGCAGCGGCGAGGCCTACACTGAAGCTTTCTTT. This translates into CSGEAYTEAFF.

With respect to this clone: This could be a read error, since a much larger clone is one nucleotide away. The genes are TRBV10-3 and TRBJ2-1; 11 bases match TRBD2. Germline assignment: CDR1 ENHRY and CDR2 SYGVKD. The CDR3 has 13 amino acids. Trimming at V came to 11 bases and at J to 8 bases, leaving 8 bases not matched to a gene. The CDR3 coding sequence is TGTGCCGTCTTAGCGGGGGGGGGTGATGAGCAGTTCTTC. This gives the protein CAVLAGGGDEQFF.

The J gene is TRBJ2-7, the V gene TRBV7-2, with D perhaps TRBD1 (5 bases). There are 15 residues in the CDR3. V was cut by 1 base and J by 2 bases, with 12 bases left in between. Looked up from germline, CDR1 is SGHTA and CDR2 is FQGNSA. The CDR3 nucleotides are TGTGCCAGCAGCTTAGTTGGGCAGGGAACCTACGAGCAGTACTTC. It is translated as CASSLVGQGTYEQYF.

A note on this clone: The identical CDR3 is also encoded by other nucleotide sequences in the sample. This chain uses TRBV7-9 with TRBJ2-7, with TRBD2 as a possible D gene (5 bases). Germline-derived CDR1 and CDR2 are SEHNR and FQNEAQ (reference sequence). Trimming took off 1 base at V and 3 bases at J, with 10 bases between the two ends. CDR3 length: 14 residues. The CDR3: CASSLEGGGYEQYF. CDR3 nucleotides: TGTGCCAGCAGCTTAGAAGGCGGAGGCTACGAGCAGTACTTC.

Ten or more counts support this clone. The chain has TRBV27 and TRBJ2-1; 8 positions agree with TRBD2. The CDR3 is 15 amino acids. J gave up 3 bases and V 6 bases, and 7 bases lay outside the gene matches. Germline assignment: CDR1 MNHEY and CDR2 SMNVEV (reference sequence). CDR3 sequence (DNA): TGTGCCAGCAGCCCGGGGGGGAGCAACTACAATGAGCAGTTCTTC. Amino acids: CASSPGGSNYNEQFF.

The chain uses TRBV27 and TRBJ2-7; 10 bases line up with TRBD1. The CDR3 length is 15 residues. V shed 5 bases, J shed 2 bases, and the junction held 6 bases outside the gene matches. Germline V gene data show CDR1 as MNHEY and CDR2 as SMNVEV (reference sequence). This chain's CDR3 is CASSKGQGVTYEQYF. The CDR3 region has the DNA TGTGCCAGCAGTAAAGGACAGGGGGTAACCTACGAGCAGTACTTC.

This chain connects TRBV28 to TRBJ1-2; D remains unclear. This CDR3 has 11 residues. Trimming removed 2 bases at V and 7 bases at J, with 5 bases between. Germline V CDR1 and CDR2: MDHEN, SYDVKM. CDR3 sequence: CASSLKGGYTF. The CDR3, as DNA: TGTGCCAGCAGTTTAAAGGGTGGCTACACCTTC.

This clone qualifies as medium-sized. This chain joins TRBV6-1 and TRBJ1-2; 7 bases align to TRBD1. CDR1 is MNHNS, CDR2 SASEGT, per germline. CDR3 size: 16 residues. V was pared by 1 base and J by 8 bases, with 13 bases of the junction left unmatched. CDR3 residues: CASSEVRNRGGPGYTF. The CDR3 DNA follows: TGTGCCAGCAGTGAAGTTCGTAACAGGGGAGGCCCAGGCTACACCTTC.

This clone appeared many times. The CDR3 reads CSASPRVEEQYF. The CDR3 region has the DNA TGCAGTGCTAGTCCCCGTGTGGAGGAGCAGTACTTC. The rearrangement uses TRBV20-1 and TRBJ2-7, with no clear D. This CDR3 has 12 residues. Germline V lookup: CDR1 DFQATT, CDR2 SNEGSKA (reference sequence). Trimming took off 3 bases at V and 7 bases at J, with 13 bases between the two ends.

The rearrangement joins TRBV11-2 to TRBJ2-2; D call uncertain. CDR1 is SGHAT, CDR2 FQNNGV, per germline. V was pared by 5 bases and J by 0 bases, with 13 bases between. The CDR3 length is 16 residues. The CDR3 loop is CASSDEERTNTGELFF. CDR3 bases: TGTGCCAGCAGCGACGAAGAGCGAACGAACACCGGGGAGCTGTTTTTT.

Note on this clone: A single base separates this from a much larger clone, so it may be a read error. The V call is TRBV11-3, the J call TRBJ1-4, with D possibly being TRBD1 (5 bases). Germline V gene data show CDR1 as SGHNT and CDR2 as YENEEA. This CDR3 contains 15 residues. CDR3 nucleotides: TGTGCCAGCATCTTAGGTGGGGCTTCGGCTGAAAAACTGTTTTTT. Protein: CASILGGASAEKLFF. The variable domain in full, completed from reference TRBV11-3 and TRBJ1-4, reads EAGVVQSPRYKIIEKKQPVAFWCNPISGHNTLYWYLQNLGQGPELLIRYENEEAVDDSQLPKDRFSAERLKGVDSTLKIQPAELGDSAVYLCASILGGASAEKLFFGSGTQLSVL.

The table lists this clone with many counts. This rearrangement joins TRBV30 to TRBJ2-2; TRBD2 might be the D (5 bases). The V gene's germline CDR1 is GTSNPN and CDR2 SVGIG (reference sequence). V lost 0 bases to trimming and J lost 5 bases, with 13 bases between them. The CDR3 runs to 15 residues. The CDR3 nucleotides read TGTGCCTGGAGTGTGGAAGGGTGGGAGACCGGGGAGCTGTTTTTT. Amino acid sequence: CAWSVEGWETGELFF.